This T cell receptor beta chain was obtained from a study of PD-1 blockade in classical Hodgkin lymphoma. Turning to the study itself: Every 2 weeks, patients had 3 mg/kg nivolumab intravenously. Study-level results: Repertoire differences have undefined causes, possibly disease activity or prior therapy. It was among complete responders that baseline diversity resembled that of newly diagnosed patients. CD4+ TCR diversity, unlike CD8+, rose significantly by C4D1.

Time point denoted: cycle 4 day 1 (C4D1), after less than seven weeks of nivolumab. Every one of the patients relapsed after autologous stem cell transplantation (brentuximab vedotin exposure was variable). Comment on this clone: Its matching antigen is unknown.

CDR1 is MNHEY, CDR2 SVGAGI, per germline. CDR3 size: 14 residues. Germline trimming cut 5 bases from V and 7 bases from J; bases unmatched to any gene: 10. Repertoires were generated with immunoSEQ multiplex PCR, while TCRdb's copy carries only in-frame clones and drops some. The profile shows 90,000 or so clones, about three quarters of them singletons. The chain employs TRBV6-5 and TRBJ1-1; 7 bases line up with TRBD1. The receptor was derived from a human donor with classical Hodgkin lymphoma. The sample here was peripheral blood mononuclear cells (PBMCs), taken before the fourth cycle of nivolumab. The CDR3 sequence: CASSTRGGGLEAFF. The DNA for the CDR3 is TGTGCCAGCAGTACCCGGGGAGGGGGCCTTGAAGCTTTCTTT.